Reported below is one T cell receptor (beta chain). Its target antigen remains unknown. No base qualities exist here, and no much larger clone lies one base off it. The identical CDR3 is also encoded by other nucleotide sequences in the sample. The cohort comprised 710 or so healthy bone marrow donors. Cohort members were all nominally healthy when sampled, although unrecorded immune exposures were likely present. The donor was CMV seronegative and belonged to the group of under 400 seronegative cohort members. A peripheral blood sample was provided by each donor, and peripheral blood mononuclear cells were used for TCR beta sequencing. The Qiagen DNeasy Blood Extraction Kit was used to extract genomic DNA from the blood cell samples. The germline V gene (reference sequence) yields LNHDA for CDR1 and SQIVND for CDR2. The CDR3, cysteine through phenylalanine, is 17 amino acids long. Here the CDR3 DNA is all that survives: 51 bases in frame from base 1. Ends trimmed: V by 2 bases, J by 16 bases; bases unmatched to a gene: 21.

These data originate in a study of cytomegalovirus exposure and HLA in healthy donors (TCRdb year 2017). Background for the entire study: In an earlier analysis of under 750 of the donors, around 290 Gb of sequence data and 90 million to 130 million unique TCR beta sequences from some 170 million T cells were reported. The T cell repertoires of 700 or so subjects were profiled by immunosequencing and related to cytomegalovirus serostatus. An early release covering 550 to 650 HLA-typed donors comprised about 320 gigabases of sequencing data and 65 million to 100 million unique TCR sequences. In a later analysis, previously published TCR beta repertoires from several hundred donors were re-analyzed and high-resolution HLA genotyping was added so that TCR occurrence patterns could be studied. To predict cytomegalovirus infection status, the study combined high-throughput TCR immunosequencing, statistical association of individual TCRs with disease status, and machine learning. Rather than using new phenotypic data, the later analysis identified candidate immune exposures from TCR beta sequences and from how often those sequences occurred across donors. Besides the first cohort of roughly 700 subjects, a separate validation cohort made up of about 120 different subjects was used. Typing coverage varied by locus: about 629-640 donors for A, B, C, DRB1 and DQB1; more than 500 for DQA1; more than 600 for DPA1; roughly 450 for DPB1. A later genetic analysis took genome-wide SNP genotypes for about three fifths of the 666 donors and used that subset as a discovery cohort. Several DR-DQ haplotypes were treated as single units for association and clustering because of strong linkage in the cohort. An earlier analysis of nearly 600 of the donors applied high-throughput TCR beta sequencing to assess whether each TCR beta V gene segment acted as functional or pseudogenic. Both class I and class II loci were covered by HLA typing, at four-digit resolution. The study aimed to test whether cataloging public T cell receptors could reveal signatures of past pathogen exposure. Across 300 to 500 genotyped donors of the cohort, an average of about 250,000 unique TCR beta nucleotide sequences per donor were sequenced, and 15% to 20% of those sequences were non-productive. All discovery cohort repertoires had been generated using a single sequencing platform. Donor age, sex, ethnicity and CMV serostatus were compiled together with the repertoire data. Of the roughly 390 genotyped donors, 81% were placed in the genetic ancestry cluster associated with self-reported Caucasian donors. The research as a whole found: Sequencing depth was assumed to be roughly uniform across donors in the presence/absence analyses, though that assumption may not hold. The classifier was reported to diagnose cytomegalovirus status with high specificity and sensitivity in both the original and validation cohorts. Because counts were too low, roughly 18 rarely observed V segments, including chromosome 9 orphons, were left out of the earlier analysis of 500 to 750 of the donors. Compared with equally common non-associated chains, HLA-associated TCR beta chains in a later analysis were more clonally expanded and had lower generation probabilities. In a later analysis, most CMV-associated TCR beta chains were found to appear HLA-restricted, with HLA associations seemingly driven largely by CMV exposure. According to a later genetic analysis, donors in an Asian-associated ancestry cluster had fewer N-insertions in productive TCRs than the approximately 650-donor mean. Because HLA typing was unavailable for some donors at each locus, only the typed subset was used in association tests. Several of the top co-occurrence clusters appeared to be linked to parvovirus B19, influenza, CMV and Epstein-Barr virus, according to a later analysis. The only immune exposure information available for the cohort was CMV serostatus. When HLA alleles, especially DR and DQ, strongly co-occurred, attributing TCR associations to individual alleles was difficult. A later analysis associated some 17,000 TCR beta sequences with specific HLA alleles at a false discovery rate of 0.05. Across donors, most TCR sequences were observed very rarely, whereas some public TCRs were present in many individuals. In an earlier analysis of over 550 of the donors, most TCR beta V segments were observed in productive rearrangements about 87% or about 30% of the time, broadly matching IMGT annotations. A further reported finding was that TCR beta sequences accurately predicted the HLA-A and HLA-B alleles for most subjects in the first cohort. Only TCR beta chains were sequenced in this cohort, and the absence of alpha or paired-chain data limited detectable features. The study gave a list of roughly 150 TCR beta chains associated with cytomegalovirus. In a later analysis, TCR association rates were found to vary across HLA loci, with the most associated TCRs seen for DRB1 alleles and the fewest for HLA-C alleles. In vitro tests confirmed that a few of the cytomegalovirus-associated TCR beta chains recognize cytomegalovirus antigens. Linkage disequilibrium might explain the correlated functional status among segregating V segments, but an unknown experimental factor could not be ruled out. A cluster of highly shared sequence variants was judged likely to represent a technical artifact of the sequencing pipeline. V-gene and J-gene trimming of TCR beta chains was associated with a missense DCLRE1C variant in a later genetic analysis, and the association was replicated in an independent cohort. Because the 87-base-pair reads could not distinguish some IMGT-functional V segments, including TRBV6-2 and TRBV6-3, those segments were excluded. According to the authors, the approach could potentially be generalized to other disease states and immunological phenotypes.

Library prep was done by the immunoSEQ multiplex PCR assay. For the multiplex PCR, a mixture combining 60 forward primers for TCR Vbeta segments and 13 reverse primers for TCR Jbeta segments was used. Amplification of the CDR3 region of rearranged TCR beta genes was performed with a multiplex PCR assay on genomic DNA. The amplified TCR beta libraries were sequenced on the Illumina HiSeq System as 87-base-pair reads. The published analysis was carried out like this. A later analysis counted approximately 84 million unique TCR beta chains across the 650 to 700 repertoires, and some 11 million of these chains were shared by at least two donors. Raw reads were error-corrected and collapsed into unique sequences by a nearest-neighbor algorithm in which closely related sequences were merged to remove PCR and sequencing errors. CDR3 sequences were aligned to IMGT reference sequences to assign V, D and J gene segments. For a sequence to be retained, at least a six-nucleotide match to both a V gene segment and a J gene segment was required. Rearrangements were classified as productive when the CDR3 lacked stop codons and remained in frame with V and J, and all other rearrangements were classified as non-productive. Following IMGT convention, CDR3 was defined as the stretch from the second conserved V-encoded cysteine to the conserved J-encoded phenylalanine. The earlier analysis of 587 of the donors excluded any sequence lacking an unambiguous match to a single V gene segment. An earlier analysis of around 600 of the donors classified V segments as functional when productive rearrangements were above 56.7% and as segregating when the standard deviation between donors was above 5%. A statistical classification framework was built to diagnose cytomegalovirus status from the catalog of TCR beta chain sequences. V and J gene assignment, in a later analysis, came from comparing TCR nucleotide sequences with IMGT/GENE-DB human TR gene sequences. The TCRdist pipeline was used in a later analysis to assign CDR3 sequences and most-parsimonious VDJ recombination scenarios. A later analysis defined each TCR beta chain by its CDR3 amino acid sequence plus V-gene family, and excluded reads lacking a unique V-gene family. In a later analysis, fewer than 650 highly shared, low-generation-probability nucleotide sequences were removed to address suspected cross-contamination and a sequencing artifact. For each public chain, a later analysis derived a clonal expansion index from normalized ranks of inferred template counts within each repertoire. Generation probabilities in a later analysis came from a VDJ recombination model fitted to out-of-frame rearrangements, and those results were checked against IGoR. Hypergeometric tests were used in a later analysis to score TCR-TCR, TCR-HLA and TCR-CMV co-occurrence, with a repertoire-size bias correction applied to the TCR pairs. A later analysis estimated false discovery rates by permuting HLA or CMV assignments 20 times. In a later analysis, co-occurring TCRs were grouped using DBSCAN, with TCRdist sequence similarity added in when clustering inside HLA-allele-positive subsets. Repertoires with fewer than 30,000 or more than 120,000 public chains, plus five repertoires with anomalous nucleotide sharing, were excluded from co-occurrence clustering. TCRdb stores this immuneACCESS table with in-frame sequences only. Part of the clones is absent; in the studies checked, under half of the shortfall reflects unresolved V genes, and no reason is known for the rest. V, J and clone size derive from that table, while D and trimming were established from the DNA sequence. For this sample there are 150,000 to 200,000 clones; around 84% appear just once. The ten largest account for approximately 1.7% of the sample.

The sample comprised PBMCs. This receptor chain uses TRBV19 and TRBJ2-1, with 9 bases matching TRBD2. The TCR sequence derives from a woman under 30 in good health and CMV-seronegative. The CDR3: CASSIPGAGGGVSRHFF. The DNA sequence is TGTGCCAGTAGTATACCCGGGGCTGGCGGGGGGGTATCCCGCCACTTCTTC.